This section outlines one T cell receptor beta chain sequence together with its context. This receptor's antigen is unknown. No clone much larger than this one lies a single base away; base qualities are absent. Instrument used: Illumina NovaSeq 6000. TCRalpha and TCRbeta cDNA libraries were constructed by 5'RACE with constant-segment primers, with sample barcodes and unique molecular identifiers being introduced. RNA was extracted from every sample with Trizol reagent. Libraries were amplified in two PCR steps, with a second sample barcode and Illumina TruSeq adapters added in the second step. The libraries were sequenced on an Illumina NovaSeq using 2 x 150 bp paired-end reads. In the source study's methods: Reads were demultiplexed and collapsed into UMI-guided consensus sequences with migec v1.2.7. Using mixcr v2.1.11, UMI consensuses were aligned to TRA and TRB V and J templates and then assembled into clonotypes. A clonotype was counted as expanded or contracted only when both edgeR and NoisET called the clonotype significant, with the noise models trained on biological replicates. For edgeR calls, the cutoffs were a false discovery rate-adjusted p below 0.01 and a log2 fold-change threshold of 1. As an exploratory analysis of dynamics, max-normalized trajectories of the 1000 most abundant clonotypes were examined with PCA combined with hierarchical clustering. Separately sequenced CD4+ and CD8+ repertoires were used to assign a CD4 or CD8 phenotype to each responding clone. In-frame beta chains were kept once TCRdb had trimmed the public reads at Q25 with fastp and called clones with MiXCR. Every entry covers one CDR3 protein and lists the most common genes and DNA from its rows. The V and J calls and clone size come from TCRdb's table, not from the authors' own analysis. The sample includes roughly 350,000 distinct CDR3 sequences, with around 13% observed a single time. Approximately 21% of the sample goes to the ten largest clones.

Ficoll-Paque density gradient centrifugation was the method used to isolate PBMCs. This sample stems from a study of T-cell memory formation after mild COVID-19 (dated by TCRdb to the early 2020s). For the study in its entirety: TCR sequence clusters from the two donors were largely donor specific. The cohort comprised two young, previously healthy adult volunteers, one female and one male. In two donors, T-cell clones that expanded and contracted after mild COVID-19 were tracked by sequencing TCRalpha and TCRbeta repertoires over time. The paper's findings and limits, for the study overall: The detection of some responding clones in pre-infection memory suggests that pre-existing cross-reactive memory T cells joined the SARS-CoV-2 response. SARS-CoV-2 specificity was not confirmed for the second-wave clones peaking on day 37. Contracting CD4+ clones turned up mainly in the CM and EM memory subsets, whereas EMRA was where CD8+ clones were enriched. Only two mild cases were covered in the study, and larger cohorts including severe cases with pre-infection samples were considered necessary. Clones that contracted from day 15 to 85 showed balanced CD4/CD8 phenotypes, whereas a second wave of clones that expanded from day 15 to 37 leaned towards CD4+.

From V the trimming removes 0 bases and from J it removes 9 bases, while the gene matches leave 8 bases of the junction unaccounted for. The germline V gene (reference sequence) specifies DFQATT as CDR1 and SNEGSKA as CDR2. From cysteine to phenylalanine, the CDR3 is 14 amino acids long. Only the CDR3 portion is preserved as DNA: 42 bases, with reading frame beginning at the first base. The sequence derives from a man aged 18 to 30 who had mild COVID-19 (a few samples of this study predate the infection). The sample titles of this study are shuffled in the database, so cell type and time point are left out; the donor was told from shared clones. The sequenced sample was PBMCs or a T cell subset sorted from them (not recorded which). This chain joins TRBV20-1 to TRBJ2-1, and 7 bases in between align with TRBD2. The CDR3 loop reads CSARDQRGPSEQFF. The nucleotides read TGCAGTGCTAGAGACCAGCGGGGCCCGAGTGAGCAGTTCTTC.